These 14 T cell receptor beta chains were sequenced from one sample in a study of T cell responses to AZD1222 COVID-19 vaccine. Measured with immunoSEQ multiplex PCR; TCRdb has only the in-frame clones, and not every one. The data contain more than 120,000 clones, around 84% of them singletons. The sample here was peripheral blood, taken 28 days after the second AZD1222 dose. The origin of the receptors is an adult who received the AZD1222 COVID-19 vaccine.

The rearrangement uses TRBV30 and TRBJ1-2; 8 positions agree with TRBD1. The length of the CDR3 is 13 residues. The trim removed 8 bases at V and 4 bases at J, leaving 9 bases unmatched. Germline V gives CDR1 GTSNPN, CDR2 SVGIG (reference sequence). CDR3 DNA: TGTGCCACAACACCCGGGACAGGCTATGGCTACACCTTC. It specifies CATTPGTGYGYTF.

In nucleotides, the CDR3 is TGTGCCAGCAGTTATGGGTGGGGTTCACCCCTCCACTTT. Translated, it gives CASSYGWGSPLHF. The chain carries TRBV6-6 and TRBJ1-6, with no clear D. This CDR3 has 13 amino acids. V lost 3 bases, J lost 9 bases, and 9 bases lay in between. Looked up from germline, CDR1 is MNHNY and CDR2 is SVGAGI (reference sequence).

This clone came up once. The V and J genes are TRBV7-9 and TRBJ2-7; 7 positions match TRBD1. V lost 6 bases, J lost 0 bases, and 11 bases stayed unmatched. From germline, CDR1 is SEHNR and CDR2 FQNEAQ (reference sequence). This CDR3 contains 16 residues. CDR3 residues: CASSGQDRTYSYEQYF. CDR3 bases: TGTGCCAGCAGTGGTCAGGACAGGACCTACTCCTACGAGCAGTACTTC.

The chain couples TRBV10-3 to TRBJ1-1; D is unclear. Trimming shortened V by 9 bases and J by 3 bases, and 11 bases separated the two germline ends. The CDR3 sequence is 12 residues long. The germline gives CDR1 ENHRY, CDR2 SYGVKD. CDR3 DNA: TGTGCCATTTCGGACGGATACACTGAAGCTTTCTTT. This encodes CAISDGYTEAFF.

The chain combines TRBV2 with TRBJ2-1; 8 positions agree with TRBD2. The ends lost 7 bases at V and 7 bases at J; junction bases unmatched: 6. Germline V gene sequence: CDR1 SNHLY, CDR2 FYNNEI. This CDR3 has 13 amino acids. The DNA for the CDR3 is TGTGCCAGCACCGGGCGGGGGGCTAATGAGCAGTTCTTC. Encoded protein: CASTGRGANEQFF.

Turning to this clone: The same CDR3 arises from other DNA sequences in this sample as well. CDR3 residues: CASSLQGSGNTIYF. The CDR3, as DNA: TGTGCCAGCAGCTTACAGGGATCTGGAAACACCATATATTTT. The V and J genes are TRBV5-4 and TRBJ1-3, with D possibly TRBD1 on 6 matching bases. Germline V CDR1 and CDR2: SGHNT, YYREEE (reference sequence). CDR3 length equals 14 residues. The V and J ends lost 2 bases and 1 base respectively, with 7 bases between them.

The chain recombines TRBV24-1 with TRBJ1-2; the D is unclear. The CDR3 covers 11 residues. Trimming cost V 3 bases and J 4 bases, with 2 bases left between them. The germline CDR1 and CDR2 sequences are KGHDR and SFDVKD. CDR3 nucleotides: TGTGCCACCAGTGATCGCTATGGCTACACCTTC. Translating gives CATSDRYGYTF.

The J gene is TRBJ2-3, the V gene TRBV28; TRBD1 might be the D (6 bases). Germline-derived CDR1 and CDR2 are MDHEN and SYDVKM. The CDR3 is 14 amino acids. The ends were cut back, 5 bases at V and 3 bases at J, with 12 bases in the middle. The CDR3: CASSETGITDTQYF. The DNA of the CDR3 is TGTGCCAGCAGTGAGACAGGAATTACAGATACGCAGTATTTT.

This chain connects TRBV6-4 to TRBJ1-6, with D possibly matching TRBD1 (5 bases). V dropped 2 bases and J dropped 8 bases, with 13 bases sitting between them. Germline V gives CDR1 MRHNA, CDR2 SNTAGT. This CDR3 has 15 amino acids. CDR3 amino acids: CASSDQGEGYSPLHF. The CDR3 bases are TGTGCCAGCAGTGACCAGGGAGAGGGTTATTCACCCCTCCACTTT.

The rearrangement uses TRBV28 and TRBJ1-3; 9 bases line up with TRBD1. The V gene end was trimmed by 1 base and the J gene end by 1 base; junction bases not matched to a gene: 5. Germline assignment: CDR1 MDHEN and CDR2 SYDVKM. CDR3 length: 17 residues. The chain's CDR3 is CASSLLGQGSSGNTIYF. CDR3 coding DNA: TGTGCCAGCAGTTTATTGGGACAGGGCTCATCTGGAAACACCATATATTTT.

This clone appeared once. The chain has TRBV10-3 and TRBJ2-3, with 8 bases aligning to TRBD2. Germline trimming cut 6 bases from V and 6 bases from J; bases unmatched to any gene: 5. The CDR3 is made up of 13 amino acids. CDR1 is ENHRY and CDR2 is SYGVKD in the germline V gene. This CDR3 reads CAIRRGDQDTQYF. In DNA, the CDR3 is TGTGCCATCAGGCGGGGGGACCAGGATACGCAGTATTTT.

J is TRBJ2-5 and V is TRBV28; TRBD1 agrees at 8 bases. CDR1 and CDR2 (germline): MDHEN, SYDVKM. The J segment lost 3 bases and the V segment lost 6 bases, leaving 9 bases of the junction unmatched. This CDR3 region has 15 residues. The CDR3 here is CASRPLDRVEETQYF. In DNA, the CDR3 is TGTGCCAGCAGACCACTGGACAGGGTGGAAGAGACCCAGTACTTC. The whole variable domain, remainder taken from reference TRBV28 and TRBJ2-5, is DVKVTQSSRYLVKRTGEKVFLECVQDMDHENMFWYRQDPGLGLRLIYFSYDVKMKEKGDIPEGYSVSREKKERFSLILESASTNQTSMYLCASRPLDRVEETQYFGPGTRLLVL.

J is TRBJ2-1 and V is TRBV11-3, with D unresolved. The V end lost 4 bases, the J end lost 8 bases, and 6 bases lay between the germline ends. CDR1 is SGHNT, CDR2 YENEEA, per germline. This CDR3 spans 11 amino acids. DNA for the CDR3: TGTGCCAGCAGCTCCTCGGATGAGCAGTTCTTC. Translating it yields CASSSSDEQFF.

The chain carries TRBV12-3 or TRBV12-4 and TRBJ2-7; the D is unclear. The CDR3 loop spans 13 amino acids. The V and J ends lost 7 bases and 4 bases respectively, with 14 bases between them. CDR3 nucleotides: TGTGCCAGCAACCCGAGTCACCGGTACGAGCAGTACTTC. Protein: CASNPSHRYEQYF.